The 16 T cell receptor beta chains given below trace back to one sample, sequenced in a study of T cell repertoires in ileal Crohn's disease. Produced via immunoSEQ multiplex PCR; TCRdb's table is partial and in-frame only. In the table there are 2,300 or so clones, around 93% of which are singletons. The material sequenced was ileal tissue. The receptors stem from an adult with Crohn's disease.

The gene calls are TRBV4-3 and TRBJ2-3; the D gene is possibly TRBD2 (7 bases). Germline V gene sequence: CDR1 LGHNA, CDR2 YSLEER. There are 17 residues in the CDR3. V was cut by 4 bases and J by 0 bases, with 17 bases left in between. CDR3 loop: CASSLKGRGASTDTQYF. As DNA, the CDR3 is TGCGCCAGCAGCCTAAAGGGGAGGGGGGCAAGCACAGATACGCAGTATTTT.

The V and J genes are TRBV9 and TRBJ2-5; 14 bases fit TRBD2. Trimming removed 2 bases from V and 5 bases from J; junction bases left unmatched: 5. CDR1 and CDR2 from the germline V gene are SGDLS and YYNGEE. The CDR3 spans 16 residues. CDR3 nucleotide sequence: TGTGCCAGCAGCGTGGGACTAGCGGGGGAGAGGGAGACCCAGTACTTC. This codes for CASSVGLAGERETQYF. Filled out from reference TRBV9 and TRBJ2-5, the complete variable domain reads DSGVTQTPKHLITATGQRVTLRCSPRSGDLSVYWYQQSLDQGLQFLIQYYNGEERAKGNILERFSAQQFPDLHSELNLSSLELGDSALYFCASSVGLAGERETQYFGPGTRLLVL.

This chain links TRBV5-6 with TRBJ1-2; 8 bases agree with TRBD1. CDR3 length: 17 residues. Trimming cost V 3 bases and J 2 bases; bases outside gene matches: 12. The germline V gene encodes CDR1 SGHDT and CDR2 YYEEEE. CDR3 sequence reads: CASSSLGQGWGNYGYTF. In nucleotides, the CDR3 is TGTGCCAGCAGCTCGCTCGGACAGGGTTGGGGGAACTATGGCTACACCTTC. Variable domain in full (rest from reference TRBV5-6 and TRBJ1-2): DAGVTQSPTHLIKTRGQQVTLRCSPKSGHDTVSWYQQALGQGPQFIFQYYEEEERQRGNFPDRFSGHQFPNYSSELNVNALLLGDSALYLCASSSLGQGWGNYGYTFGSGTRLTVV.

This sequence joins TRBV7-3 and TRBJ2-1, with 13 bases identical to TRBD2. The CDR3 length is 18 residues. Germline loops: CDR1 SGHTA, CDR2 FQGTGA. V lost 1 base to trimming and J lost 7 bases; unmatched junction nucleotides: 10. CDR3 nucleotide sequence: TGTGCCAGCAGCTTAAAACTAGCGGGGGGGAAAGGGAGGAATGAGCAGTTCTTC. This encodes CASSLKLAGGKGRNEQFF.

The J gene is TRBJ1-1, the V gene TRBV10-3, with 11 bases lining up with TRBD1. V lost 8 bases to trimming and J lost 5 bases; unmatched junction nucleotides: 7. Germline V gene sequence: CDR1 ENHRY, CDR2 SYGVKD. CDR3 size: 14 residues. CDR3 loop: CAIGGQGAATEAFF. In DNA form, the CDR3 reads TGTGCCATCGGCGGACAGGGGGCGGCGACTGAAGCTTTCTTT.

This chain's CDR3 is CASSNQARQGSSGANVLTF. The CDR3 DNA follows: TGCGCCAGCAGCAACCAGGCGAGGCAGGGGAGCTCTGGGGCCAACGTCCTGACTTTC. V and J are TRBV5-1 and TRBJ2-6; D may be TRBD1 (6 bases). CDR1 SGHRS and CDR2 YFSETQ come from the germline V gene. The CDR3 covers 19 residues. Trimming removed 4 bases from V and 0 bases from J, with 20 bases in between.

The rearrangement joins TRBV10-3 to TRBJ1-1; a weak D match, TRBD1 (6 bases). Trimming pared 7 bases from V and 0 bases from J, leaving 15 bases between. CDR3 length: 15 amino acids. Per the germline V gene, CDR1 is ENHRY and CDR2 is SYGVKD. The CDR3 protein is CAIKGGGPVNTEAFF. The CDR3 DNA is TGTGCCATCAAGGGGGGGGGCCCCGTGAACACTGAAGCTTTCTTT.

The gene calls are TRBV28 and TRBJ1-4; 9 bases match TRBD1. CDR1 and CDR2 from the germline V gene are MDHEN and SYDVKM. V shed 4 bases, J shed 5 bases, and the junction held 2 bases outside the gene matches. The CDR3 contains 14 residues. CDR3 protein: CASSSTGGNEKLFF. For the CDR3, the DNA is TGTGCCAGCAGTTCGACAGGGGGGAATGAAAAACTGTTTTTT.

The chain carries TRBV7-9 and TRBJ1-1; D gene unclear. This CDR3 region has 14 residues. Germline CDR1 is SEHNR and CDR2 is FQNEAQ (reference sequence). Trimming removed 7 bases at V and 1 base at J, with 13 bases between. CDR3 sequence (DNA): TGTGCCAGCACCGGGGATTTGGGGAACACTGAAGCTTTCTTT. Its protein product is CASTGDLGNTEAFF.

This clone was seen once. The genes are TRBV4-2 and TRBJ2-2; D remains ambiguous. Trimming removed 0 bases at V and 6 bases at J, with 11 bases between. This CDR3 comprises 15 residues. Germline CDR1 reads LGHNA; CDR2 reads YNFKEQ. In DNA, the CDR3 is TGTGCCAGCAGCCAAGATGTAGGCAGGTCCGGGGAGCTGTTTTTT. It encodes CASSQDVGRSGELFF.

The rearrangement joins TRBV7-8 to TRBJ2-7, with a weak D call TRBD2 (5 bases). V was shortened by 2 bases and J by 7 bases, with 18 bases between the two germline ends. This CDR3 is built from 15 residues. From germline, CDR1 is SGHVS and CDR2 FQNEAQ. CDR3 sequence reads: CASSLTGESGGEQYF. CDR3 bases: TGTGCCAGCAGCTTAACGGGTGAGAGCGGTGGAGAGCAGTACTTC.

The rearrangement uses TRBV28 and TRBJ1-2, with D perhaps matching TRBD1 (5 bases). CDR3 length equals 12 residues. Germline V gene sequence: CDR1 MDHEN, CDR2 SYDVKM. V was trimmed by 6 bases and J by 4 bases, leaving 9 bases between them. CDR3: CASRQGPYGYTF. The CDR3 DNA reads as TGTGCCAGCAGGCAGGGTCCCTATGGCTACACCTTC.

In DNA form, the CDR3 reads TGTGCCAGCAGTGAACCGGGACAGGGACGTGGCTACACCTTC. Amino acids: CASSEPGQGRGYTF. This chain uses TRBV28 with TRBJ1-2, with 9 bases aligning to TRBD1. CDR1 and CDR2 (germline): MDHEN, SYDVKM. The length of the CDR3 is 14 residues. After removal of 5 bases from V and 7 bases from J, the junction contained 8 bases not matched to a gene.

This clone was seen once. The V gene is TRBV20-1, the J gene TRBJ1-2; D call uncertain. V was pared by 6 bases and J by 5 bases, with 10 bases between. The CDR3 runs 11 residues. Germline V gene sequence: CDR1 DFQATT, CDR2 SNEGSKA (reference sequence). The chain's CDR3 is CSARSEYGYTF. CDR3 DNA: TGCAGTGCCCGATCTGAGTATGGCTACACCTTC.

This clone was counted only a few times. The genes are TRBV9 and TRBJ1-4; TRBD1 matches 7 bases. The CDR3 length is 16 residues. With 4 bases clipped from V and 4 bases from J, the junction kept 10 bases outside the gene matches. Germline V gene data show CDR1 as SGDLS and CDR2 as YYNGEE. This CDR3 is CASSPRPGQSNEKLFF. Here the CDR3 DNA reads TGTGCCAGCAGCCCCCGACCGGGACAGAGTAATGAAAAACTGTTTTTT.

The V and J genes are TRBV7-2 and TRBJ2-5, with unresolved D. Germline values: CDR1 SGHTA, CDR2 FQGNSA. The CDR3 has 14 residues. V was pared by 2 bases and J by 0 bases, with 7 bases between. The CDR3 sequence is CASSLSADQETQYF. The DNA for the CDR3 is TGTGCCAGCAGCTTATCTGCAGACCAAGAGACCCAGTACTTC. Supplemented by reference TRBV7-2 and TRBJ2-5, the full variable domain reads GAGVSQSPSNKVTEKGKDVELRCDPISGHTALYWYRQSLGQGLEFLIYFQGNSAPDKSGLPSDRFSAERTGGSVSTLTIQRTQQEDSAVYLCASSLSADQETQYFGPGTRLLVL.